This TCR beta chain was sequenced for a study of human T cells and chemical hapten exposure. About the study: Patients received weekly diphenylcyclopropenone doses to the scalp throughout the approximately 25-week study. Once 0.01% DPC had been applied to the upper back by patch test, readings were taken at 6 days.

The CDR3 length is 15 residues. The germline gives CDR1 SGHVS, CDR2 FQNEAQ. V lost 3 bases and J 1 base, leaving 12 bases between the germline ends. This clonotype has only a few counts. The time point here: patch test 1, 2 weeks after DPC sensitization. The treatment is: therapeutic diphenylcyclopropenone sensitization with weekly scalp DPC. Only after blood had been drawn was each patch test applied. In TCRdb, the RACE reads were re-called with MiXCR into one record per CDR3 protein. The sample yields around 380,000 distinct CDR3 sequences, about 4.8% seen once. The clonotype originates from a woman aged 45-59 years with alopecia areata. Some clones in this sample may be carry-over from other donors' samples. The rearrangement links TRBV7-8 to TRBJ1-1; possibly TRBD1 for D (5 bases). Sequencing was performed on whole blood, taken in connection with sensitization to the hapten diphenylcyclopropenone (DPC). In DNA form, the CDR3 reads TGTGCCAGCAGCTTGCCAGGGCCCAAGAACACTGAAGCTTTCTTT. As protein: CASSLPGPKNTEAFF.